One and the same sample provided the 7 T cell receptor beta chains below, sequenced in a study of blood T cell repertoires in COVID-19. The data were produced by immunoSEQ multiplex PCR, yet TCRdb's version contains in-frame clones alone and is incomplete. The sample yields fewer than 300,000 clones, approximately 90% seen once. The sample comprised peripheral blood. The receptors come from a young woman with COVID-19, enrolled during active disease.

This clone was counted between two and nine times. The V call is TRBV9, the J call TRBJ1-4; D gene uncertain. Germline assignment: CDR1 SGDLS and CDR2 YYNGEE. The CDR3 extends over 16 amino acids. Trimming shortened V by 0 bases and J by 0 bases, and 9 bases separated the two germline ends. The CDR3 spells CASSVGHPSTNEKLFF. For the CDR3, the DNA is TGTGCCAGCAGCGTAGGACATCCCTCAACTAATGAAAAACTGTTTTTT.

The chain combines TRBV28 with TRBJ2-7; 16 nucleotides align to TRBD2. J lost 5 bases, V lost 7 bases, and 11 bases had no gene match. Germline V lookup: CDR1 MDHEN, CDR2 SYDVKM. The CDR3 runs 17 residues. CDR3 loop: CASTWVGLAGGMDEQYF. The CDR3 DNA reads TGTGCCAGCACCTGGGTGGGACTAGCGGGAGGGATGGACGAGCAGTACTTC.

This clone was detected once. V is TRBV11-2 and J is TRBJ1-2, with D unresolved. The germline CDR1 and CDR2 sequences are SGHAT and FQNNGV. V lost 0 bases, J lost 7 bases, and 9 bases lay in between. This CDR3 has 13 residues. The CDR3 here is CASSLDRLSGYTF. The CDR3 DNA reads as TGTGCCAGCAGCTTAGACCGACTCAGTGGCTACACCTTC. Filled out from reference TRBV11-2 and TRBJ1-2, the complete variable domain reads EAGVAQSPRYKIIEKRQSVAFWCNPISGHATLYWYQQILGQGPKLLIQFQNNGVVDDSQLPKDRFSAERLKGVDSTLKIQPAKLEDSAVYLCASSLDRLSGYTFGSGTRLTVV.

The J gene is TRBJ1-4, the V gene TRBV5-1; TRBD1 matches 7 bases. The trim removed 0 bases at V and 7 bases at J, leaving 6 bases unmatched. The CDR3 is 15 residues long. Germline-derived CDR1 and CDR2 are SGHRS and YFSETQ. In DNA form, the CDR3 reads TGCGCCAGCAGCTTGGAAGGGGGCGTAGGTGAAAAACTGTTTTTT. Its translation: CASSLEGGVGEKLFF.

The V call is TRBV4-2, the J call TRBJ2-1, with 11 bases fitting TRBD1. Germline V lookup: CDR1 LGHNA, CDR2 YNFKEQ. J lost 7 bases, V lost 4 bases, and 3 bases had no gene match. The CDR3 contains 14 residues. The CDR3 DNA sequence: TGTGCCAGCAGCCTGGACAGGGGGCGAAATGAGCAGTTCTTC. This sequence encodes CASSLDRGRNEQFF.

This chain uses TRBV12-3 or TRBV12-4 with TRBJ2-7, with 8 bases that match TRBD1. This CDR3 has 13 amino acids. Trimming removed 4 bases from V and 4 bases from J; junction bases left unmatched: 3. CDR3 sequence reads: CASSYDRGYEQYF. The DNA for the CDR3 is TGTGCCAGCAGTTATGACAGGGGTTACGAGCAGTACTTC.

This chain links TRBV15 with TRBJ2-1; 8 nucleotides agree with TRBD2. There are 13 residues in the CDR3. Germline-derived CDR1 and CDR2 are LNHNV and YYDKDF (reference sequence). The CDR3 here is CATGEREKNEQFF. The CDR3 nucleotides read TGTGCAACCGGGGAGCGGGAGAAAAATGAGCAGTTCTTC. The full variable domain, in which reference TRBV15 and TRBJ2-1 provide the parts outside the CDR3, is DAMVIQNPRYQVTQFGKPVTLSCSQTLNHNVMYWYQQKSSQAPKLLFHYYDKDFNNEADTPDNFQSRRPNTSFCFLDIRSPGLGDTAMYLCATGEREKNEQFFGPGTRLTVL.